Following are 23 T cell receptor beta chains from one sample sequenced in a study of T cell repertoires in cytomegalovirus infection. TCRdb processed the reads anew with MiXCR; each CDR3 protein has one entry. The top ten hold around 17% of the sample, which has about 140,000 distinct CDR3 sequences, about 6% seen once. The sample consisted of PBMCs. The receptor set was obtained from a human donor in good health (CMV status not recorded). Some clones in this sample may be carry-over from other donors' samples.

A few counts support this clonotype. The CDR3 sequence is CSVVGQGSYNEQFF. CDR3 nucleotide sequence: TGCAGCGTCGTCGGACAGGGCTCCTACAATGAGCAGTTCTTC. This chain connects TRBV29-1 to TRBJ2-1, with 8 bases identical to TRBD1. The V gene's germline CDR1 is SQVTM and CDR2 ANQGSEA. This CDR3 has 14 amino acids. V was pared by 6 bases and J by 0 bases, with 4 bases of the junction left unmatched.

This clonotype showed up many times. The chain employs TRBV9 and TRBJ2-3; 12 bases are shared with TRBD2. Germline-derived CDR1 and CDR2 are SGDLS and YYNGEE. V trimming: 4 bases; J trimming: 2 bases; junction bases outside the gene matches: 8. CDR3 length equals 17 residues. In nucleotides, the CDR3 is TGTGCCAGCAGCTTACGGACTAGCGGGGATTACACAGATACGCAGTATTTT. It encodes CASSLRTSGDYTDTQYF.

This clonotype was counted ten times or more. The rearrangement uses TRBV7-2 and TRBJ1-2; D unresolved. V was cut by 7 bases and J by 6 bases, with 21 bases left in between. There are 15 residues in the CDR3. CDR1 and CDR2 (germline): SGHTA, FQGNSA. The CDR3 sequence: CASTEAATPINGYTF. The CDR3 DNA reads as TGTGCCAGCACCGAGGCGGCGACCCCCATTAATGGCTACACCTTC.

Many counts were recorded for this clonotype. V gene TRBV7-8 combines with J gene TRBJ2-5; 9 bases match TRBD2. The germline gives CDR1 SGHVS, CDR2 FQNEAQ. Trimming at V came to 3 bases and at J to 7 bases, leaving 18 bases not matched to a gene. The CDR3 is 18 residues long. Written as DNA, the CDR3 is TGTGCCAGCAGCTTTAGTGTTGCGGGGGGGCCGGCAATCGTGACCCAGTACTTC. Translating it yields CASSFSVAGGPAIVTQYF.

At least ten counts were recorded for this clonotype. The chain recombines TRBV19 with TRBJ1-1; the D gene is possibly TRBD1 (5 bases). This CDR3 comprises 15 residues. Trimming pared 1 base from V and 3 bases from J, leaving 12 bases between. Per the germline V gene, CDR1 is LNHDA and CDR2 is SQIVND (reference sequence). The CDR3 loop is CASSIGGGKDTEAFF. The CDR3 DNA reads as TGTGCCAGTAGTATAGGCGGGGGAAAGGACACTGAAGCTTTCTTT.

The chain links TRBV14 to TRBJ1-2; no clear D gene. Germline assignment: CDR1 SGHDN and CDR2 FVKESK. The CDR3 spans 14 residues. Trimming removed 4 bases at V and 8 bases at J, with 17 bases between. For the CDR3, the DNA is TGTGCCAGCAGCCCGACCGTAAGAGGCCAAGGCTACACCTTC. Amino acid sequence: CASSPTVRGQGYTF.

As to this clonotype: A much larger clone differs from this one at a single base, so this may be a read error. J is TRBJ2-1 and V is TRBV20-1, with no clear D. This CDR3 has 13 amino acids. Germline V gene data show CDR1 as DFQATT and CDR2 as SNEGSKA (reference sequence). Here the CDR3 reads CSASGGRPNEKFF. CDR3 DNA sequence: TGCAGTGCTAGCGGCGGACGTCCCAATGAGAAGTTCTTC.

This clonotype was seen repeatedly, ten times or more. This rearrangement joins TRBV20-1 to TRBJ1-3, with TRBD1 matching over 7 bases. The trim removed 5 bases at V and 1 base at J, leaving 2 bases unmatched. The CDR3 length is 13 residues. Looked up from germline, CDR1 is DFQATT and CDR2 is SNEGSKA (reference sequence). The CDR3: CSAETGSGNTIYF. CDR3 nucleotides: TGCAGTGCTGAGACAGGGTCTGGAAACACCATATATTTT.

This clonotype has ten or more counts. The V call is TRBV14, the J call TRBJ2-5, with D uncertain. V lost 4 bases to trimming and J lost 7 bases, with 10 bases between them. Germline values: CDR1 SGHDN, CDR2 FVKESK. CDR3 length equals 12 residues. This CDR3 is CASSPEFGTQYF. Written as DNA, the CDR3 is TGTGCCAGCAGCCCAGAGTTCGGGACCCAGTACTTC.

About this clonotype: With a much larger clone just one base away, this may be a read error. This chain uses TRBV7-3 with TRBJ1-2; unclear D gene. Germline-derived CDR1 and CDR2 are SGHTA and FQGTGA. With 8 bases removed from V and 5 bases from J, the gap between germline ends came to 12 bases. The CDR3 is 12 residues long. The CDR3 region is CASRYSIYGYTF. CDR3 DNA: TGTGCCAGCCGGTACTCGATTTATGGCTACACCTTC. Variable domain in full (rest from reference TRBV7-3 and TRBJ1-2): GAGVSQTPSNKVTEKGKYVELRCDPISGHTALYWYRQSLGQGPEFLIYFQGTGAADDSGLPNDRFFAVRPEGSVSTLKIQRTERGDSAVYLCASRYSIYGYTFGSGTRLTVV.

This clonotype occurred many times. The J gene is TRBJ2-1, the V gene TRBV19; the match to TRBD1 covers 7 bases. Per germline, CDR1 LNHDA and CDR2 SQIVND (reference sequence). The V gene end was trimmed by 10 bases and the J gene end by 2 bases; junction bases not matched to a gene: 14. The CDR3 has 16 residues. CDR3 protein: CATGPTGVSPYNEQFF. CDR3 coding DNA: TGTGCCACGGGACCCACAGGGGTTAGCCCCTACAATGAGCAGTTCTTC.

The table lists this clonotype with many counts. The chain employs TRBV11-2 and TRBJ1-6; D may be TRBD1 (5 bases). The ends were cut back, 5 bases at V and 7 bases at J, with 21 bases in the middle. The CDR3 runs 17 residues. Germline assignment: CDR1 SGHAT and CDR2 FQNNGV. CDR3 bases: TGTGCCAGCAGCCCAAGGGACTCCTTGGGTTCGAATTCACCCCTCCACTTT. It encodes CASSPRDSLGSNSPLHF.

The genes are TRBV28 and TRBJ2-5; TRBD2 matches at 7 bases. Trimming at V came to 9 bases and at J to 5 bases, leaving 6 bases not matched to a gene. The germline gives CDR1 MDHEN, CDR2 SYDVKM. This CDR3 is built from 12 residues. The CDR3 protein is CASGGGAETQYF. CDR3 nucleotide sequence: TGTGCCAGTGGGGGAGGGGCGGAGACCCAGTACTTC.

This clonotype was seen repeatedly, ten times or more. The rearrangement joins TRBV12-5 to TRBJ1-5; a weak D match, TRBD1 (5 bases). V dropped 5 bases and J dropped 4 bases, with 21 bases sitting between them. Germline V gives CDR1 LGHNT, CDR2 FRNRAP. The length of the CDR3 is 17 residues. CDR3 nucleotides: TGTGCTAGTGGTCGCCTGGGTGGGACCGAACTAAATCAGCCCCAGCATTTT. As protein: CASGRLGGTELNQPQHF.

In this sample, this clonotype turned up a few times. CDR3 amino acids: CSYHRADTQYF. The DNA for the CDR3 is TGCAGCTACCATAGGGCAGATACGCAGTATTTT. V and J are TRBV29-1 and TRBJ2-3, with unresolved D. Per germline, CDR1 SQVTM and CDR2 ANQGSEA. Trimming left V 8 bases short and J 4 bases short, with 10 bases between. The CDR3 sequence is 11 residues long.

This clonotype was recorded at least ten times. The rearrangement uses TRBV28 and TRBJ2-7; 10 bases fit TRBD2. Trimming at V came to 4 bases and at J to 3 bases, leaving 9 bases not matched to a gene. CDR1 and CDR2 from the germline V gene are MDHEN and SYDVKM. The CDR3 contains 16 residues. The CDR3 DNA reads as TGTGCCAGCAGTTCCACCCTAGCGGGGGTTCTCTACGAGCAGTACTTC. Its translation: CASSSTLAGVLYEQYF.

In its sample, this clonotype was seen many times. J is TRBJ2-1 and V is TRBV20-1; 9 bases fit TRBD2. The V and J ends lost 3 bases and 11 bases, in that order; junction bases with no gene match: 8. Germline CDR1 DFQATT, CDR2 SNEGSKA (reference sequence). CDR3 size: 13 residues. This chain's CDR3 is CSASWLAGAQQFF. The CDR3 nucleotides read TGCAGTGCTAGTTGGTTAGCGGGGGCCCAGCAGTTCTTC.

The chain uses TRBV28 and TRBJ1-2; 9 bases fit TRBD1. This CDR3 comprises 14 residues. The germline CDR1 and CDR2 sequences are MDHEN and SYDVKM. For the CDR3, the DNA is TGTGCGATGGGGCGCGGGACAGGGCTCGGGGGCTACACCTTC. Its protein is CAMGRGTGLGGYTF.

At least ten counts were recorded for this clonotype. The CDR3 protein is CASSLEPPGEGVETQYF. The CDR3, as DNA: TGTGCCAGCAGCTTAGAACCCCCGGGGGAGGGTGTGGAGACCCAGTACTTC. The chain employs TRBV7-8 and TRBJ2-5; 7 positions match TRBD2. J lost 5 bases, V lost 1 base, and 13 bases had no gene match. The germline V gene encodes CDR1 SGHVS and CDR2 FQNEAQ. This CDR3 is built from 17 residues.

This clonotype appeared many times. The chain couples TRBV6-1 to TRBJ2-7, with 8 nucleotides matching TRBD2. V dropped 0 bases and J dropped 2; count of bases not matched to a gene: 3. The CDR3 covers 15 residues. From germline, CDR1 is MNHNS and CDR2 SASEGT. CDR3 coding DNA: TGTGCCAGCAGTGAAGCTTCGGGGGGGGCCTACGAGCAGTACTTC. It yields the protein CASSEASGGAYEQYF.

This clonotype was detected ten times or more. Written as DNA, the CDR3 is TGTGCCAGCAGGCGACAGGGGGAAGGAAACACCATATATTTT. This encodes CASRRQGEGNTIYF. V and J are TRBV12-3 or TRBV12-4 and TRBJ1-3, with 9 nucleotides matching TRBD1. Unmatched junction bases numbered 4, after V lost 6 bases and J lost 4 bases. This CDR3 region has 14 residues.

This clonotype occurred a few times. The rearrangement joins TRBV20-1 to TRBJ1-1; maybe TRBD1 (5 bases). This CDR3 region has 12 residues. V lost 0 bases and J lost 9, with 11 bases in between. Germline loops: CDR1 DFQATT, CDR2 SNEGSKA (reference sequence). CDR3 DNA: TGCAGTGCTAGAGATGACAGAAAGAAAGCTTTCTTT. Translated: CSARDDRKKAFF.

The sample holds many counts of this clonotype. This CDR3 is CASSSSWTDQSYGYTF. CDR3 coding DNA: TGTGCCAGCAGTTCCTCTTGGACTGATCAAAGCTATGGCTACACCTTC. This chain links TRBV6-5 with TRBJ1-2; no reliable D call. The V end lost 4 bases, the J end lost 4 bases, and 19 bases lay between the germline ends. This CDR3 is 16 amino acids long. CDR1 is MNHEY, CDR2 SVGAGI, per germline.